What follows are 21 T cell receptor beta chains derived from one specimen sequenced in a study of CD8 T cells in Susac syndrome. Reverse transcription of roughly 0.5 to 1 ug RNA was performed with random hexamers. TCRdb recomputed calls from the immunoSEQ multiplex PCR reads with MiXCR, one row per CDR3 protein. The sample has some 110,000 distinct CDR3 sequences, 80% to 95% seen once. Sample: CD8+ T cells from PBMCs. Every receptor here comes from a human donor with multiple sclerosis.

CDR3 loop: CASSKGQLCGEQYF. Here the CDR3 DNA reads TGTGCCAGCAGCAAAGGGCAGCTGTGTGGCGAGCAGTACTTC. The chain carries TRBV21-1 and TRBJ2-7. TRBV21-1 is tagged as a pseudogene. CDR3 size: 14 residues.

This clonotype was picked up one time. The rearrangement links TRBV20-1 to TRBJ1-2; tentatively, D is TRBD1 (5 bases). V was clipped by 0 bases and J by 2 bases, with 13 bases between them. The CDR3 covers 15 residues. The germline V gene encodes CDR1 DFQATT and CDR2 SNEGSKA (reference sequence). CDR3: CSARDPRTPNYGYTF. The CDR3 DNA is TGCAGTGCTAGAGATCCCCGGACACCAAACTATGGCTACACCTTC.

CDR3 bases: TGCGCCAGCAGCCAACCTTCCTACGAGCAGTACTTC. Its translation is CASSQPSYEQYF. This chain uses TRBV5-1 with TRBJ2-7, with D unclear. CDR1 is SGHRS, CDR2 YFSETQ, per germline. This CDR3 comprises 12 residues. V was cut by 4 bases and J by 1 base, with 6 bases left in between.

V usage is TRBV7-2 and J usage is TRBJ2-7; 12 bases are shared with TRBD1. Looked up from germline, CDR1 is SGHTA and CDR2 is FQGNSA. Losses at the gene ends were 6 bases for V and 0 bases for J; bases not matched to a gene: 12. CDR3 size: 18 residues. The CDR3 DNA sequence: TGTGCCAGCAGGAACCGGGACAGGGGGCCGGGAAGCTCCTACGAGCAGTACTTC. Translating it yields CASRNRDRGPGSSYEQYF. The whole variable domain, filled in from reference TRBV7-2 and TRBJ2-7, reads GAGVSQSPSNKVTEKGKDVELRCDPISGHTALYWYRQSLGQGLEFLIYFQGNSAPDKSGLPSDRFSAERTGGSVSTLTIQRTQQEDSAVYLCASRNRDRGPGSSYEQYFGPGTRLTVT.

The chain is built from TRBV7-8 and TRBJ2-7; D is unclear. Germline CDR1 and CDR2: SGHVS and FQNEAQ. The CDR3 extends over 15 amino acids. Trimming removed 11 bases at V and 4 bases at J, with 24 bases between. CDR3 sequence (DNA): TGTGCCGTGTCTGGTCGTCCCCCGACTCCTTACGAGCAGTACGTC. It translates to CAVSGRPPTPYEQYV.

CDR3 in amino acids: CSARPDRTYTQHF. DNA for the CDR3: TGCAGTGCTAGGCCCGACAGGACGTATACCCAGCATTTT. The J gene is TRBJ1-5, the V gene TRBV20-1; the D gene is possibly TRBD1 (6 bases). There are 13 residues in the CDR3. Germline V gene sequence: CDR1 DFQATT, CDR2 SNEGSKA (reference sequence). The germline V and J ends were trimmed by 3 bases and 11 bases, with 17 bases remaining between them.

The count of this clonotype is one. The chain has TRBV20-1 and TRBJ2-1; D is uncertain. CDR1 DFQATT and CDR2 SNEGSKA come from the germline V gene (reference sequence). Trimming removed 0 bases from V and 0 bases from J, with 9 bases in between. The CDR3 length is 15 residues. The chain's CDR3 is CSARDGRNSYNEQFF. CDR3 sequence (DNA): TGCAGTGCTAGAGATGGCCGTAACTCCTACAATGAGCAGTTCTTC.

The gene calls are TRBV13 and TRBJ2-3; the D is unclear. Germline CDR1 reads PRHDT; CDR2 reads FYEKMQ (reference sequence). Between the trimmed V and J ends, which lost 4 bases and 6 bases, there was a span of 11 bases. This CDR3 is 13 amino acids long. CDR3 in amino acids: CASSSTPPDTQYF. The CDR3 nucleotides are TGTGCCAGCAGCTCGACCCCCCCCGATACGCAGTATTTT.

This clonotype is termed medium-sized. V gene TRBV13 combines with J gene TRBJ2-6, with unresolved D. The germline V gene has CDR1 PRHDT and CDR2 FYEKMQ (reference sequence). The V gene lost 1 base and the J gene lost 0 bases, with 4 bases spanning the gap. The CDR3 is 15 residues long. The CDR3 sequence: CASSLEGSGANVLTF. In DNA, the CDR3 is TGTGCCAGCAGCTTAGAGGGCTCTGGGGCCAACGTCCTGACTTTC.

This clonotype turned up a few times. The chain has TRBV4-1 and TRBJ1-1; 10 bases agree with TRBD1. V dropped 2 bases and J dropped 4; count of bases not matched to a gene: 7. CDR3 size: 16 residues. The germline gives CDR1 MGHRA, CDR2 YSYEKL. In nucleotides, the CDR3 is TGCGCCAGCAGCCAAACACGACAGGGGGCGATCACTGAAGCTTTCTTT. Its translation: CASSQTRQGAITEAFF.

The rearrangement joins TRBV15 to TRBJ2-1; tentatively, D is TRBD2 (6 bases). The V gene lost 2 bases and the J gene lost 7 bases, with 18 bases spanning the gap. Germline CDR1 reads LNHNV; CDR2 reads YYDKDF (reference sequence). The CDR3 sequence is 16 residues long. CDR3 protein: CATSRYRDSPGNEQFF. The DNA for the CDR3 is TGTGCCACCAGCAGATATCGGGACTCCCCGGGGAATGAGCAGTTCTTC.

The chain is built from TRBV4-1 and TRBJ1-2; D is unclear. Germline V gene sequence: CDR1 MGHRA, CDR2 YSYEKL. There are 15 residues in the CDR3. Between the trimmed V and J ends, which lost 1 base and 0 bases, there was a span of 9 bases. The CDR3, as DNA: TGCGCCAGCAGCCAAGGGCTCGGTACTAACTATGGCTACACCTTC. This codes for CASSQGLGTNYGYTF.

The chain has TRBV7-3 and TRBJ1-1, with D uncertain. V lost 2 bases to trimming and J lost 4 bases, with 17 bases between them. The CDR3 contains 16 residues. CDR1 and CDR2 from the germline V gene are SGHTA and FQGTGA. In nucleotides, the CDR3 is TGTGCCAGCAGCTTATTTCCTTTTGAGGGATCCACTGAAGCTTTCTTT. This translates into CASSLFPFEGSTEAFF.

This clonotype turned up a few times. This rearrangement joins TRBV6-1 to TRBJ2-7; D may be TRBD2 (6 bases). V was trimmed by 6 bases and J by 5 bases, leaving 14 bases between them. Germline values: CDR1 MNHNS, CDR2 SASEGT. The CDR3 is made up of 13 amino acids. CDR3 bases: TGTGCCAGCAGCCAGACACGGAGGGACGAGCAGTACTTC. This translates into CASSQTRRDEQYF.

The chain uses TRBV30 and TRBJ2-7; unclear D gene. The CDR3 length is 11 residues. Germline lookup yields CDR1 GTSNPN and CDR2 SVGIG (reference sequence). V was shortened by 0 bases and J by 7 bases, with 7 bases between the two germline ends. This CDR3 reads CAWSVQDEQYF. CDR3 nucleotide sequence: TGTGCCTGGAGTGTACAAGATGAGCAGTACTTC.

The chain recombines TRBV27 with TRBJ1-1; D is undetermined. V was pared by 0 bases and J by 6 bases, with 8 bases between. The germline V gene encodes CDR1 MNHEY and CDR2 SMNVEV (reference sequence). This CDR3 has 13 residues. CDR3 protein: CASSLSGLSEAFF. The CDR3 bases are TGTGCCAGCAGTTTATCAGGGTTATCTGAAGCTTTCTTT.

The chain uses TRBV9 and TRBJ2-2; D gene unclear. Germline loops: CDR1 SGDLS, CDR2 YYNGEE. This CDR3 comprises 14 residues. V lost 0 bases, J lost 0 bases, and 3 bases lay in between. The CDR3 region is CASSVAANTGELFF. For the CDR3, the DNA is TGTGCCAGCAGCGTAGCTGCGAACACCGGGGAGCTGTTTTTT.

This chain uses TRBV19 with TRBJ2-1; TRBD1 matches 9 bases. The CDR3 has 16 amino acids. V lost 6 bases and J lost 7; bases outside the gene matches: 13. Germline-derived CDR1 and CDR2 are LNHDA and SQIVND (reference sequence). The CDR3 region is CASRKDRGDPSNEQFF. The CDR3 DNA sequence: TGTGCCAGTAGGAAAGACAGGGGGGATCCATCGAATGAGCAGTTCTTC. Using reference TRBV19 and TRBJ2-1 for the parts outside the CDR3, the full variable domain is DGGITQSPKYLFRKEGQNVTLSCEQNLNHDAMYWYRQDPGQGLRLIYYSQIVNDFQKGDIAEGYSVSREKKESFPLTVTSAQKNPTAFYLCASRKDRGDPSNEQFFGPGTRLTVL.

The chain recombines TRBV4-1 with TRBJ1-1; 8 bases match TRBD1. The CDR3 contains 13 residues. V lost 3 bases, J lost 7 bases, and 4 bases stayed unmatched. The germline V gene encodes CDR1 MGHRA and CDR2 YSYEKL. The CDR3 DNA reads as TGCGCCAGCAGCCAGACAGGGGCAATTGAAGCTTTCTTT. Its protein is CASSQTGAIEAFF.

The rearrangement joins TRBV30 to TRBJ1-1; tentative D call: TRBD1 (5 bases). Germline assignment: CDR1 GTSNPN and CDR2 SVGIG (reference sequence). This CDR3 spans 14 amino acids. V lost 0 bases and J lost 3, with 11 bases in between. CDR3 protein: CAWSVRGDYTEAFF. The DNA of the CDR3 is TGTGCCTGGAGTGTACGAGGGGATTACACTGAAGCTTTCTTT.

The chain links TRBV20-1 to TRBJ2-5, with TRBD2 matching over 8 bases. The germline CDR1 and CDR2 sequences are DFQATT and SNEGSKA (reference sequence). V was pared by 3 bases and J by 0 bases, with 3 bases of the junction left unmatched. This CDR3 has 14 residues. The CDR3 DNA sequence: TGCAGTGCTAGGGGGGGACTAGACCAAGAGACCCAGTACTTC. This sequence encodes CSARGGLDQETQYF.